Described below is a single T cell receptor beta chain sequence and its context. These data originate in a study of T-cell memory formation after mild COVID-19. At the level of the study: Each donor largely had its own TCR clusters.

There are 16 residues in the CDR3. J lost 2 bases, V lost 3 bases, and 9 bases had no gene match. The germline V gene encodes CDR1 SEHNR and CDR2 FQNEAQ (reference sequence). TCRdb reprocessed the 5' RACE reads via MiXCR and lists one record per CDR3 protein. The profile covers more than 400,000 distinct CDR3 sequences, with around a sixth appearing a single time and about 12% taken by the ten largest. The sequence was obtained from an adult woman who had mild COVID-19 (a few samples of this study predate the infection). Cell type and time point are not known. Sequencing was carried out using PBMCs or a T cell subset sorted from them (not recorded which). V is TRBV7-9 and J is TRBJ2-7; 8 nucleotides line up with TRBD2. The CDR3 here is CASSLAPGLEAYEQYF. The CDR3 coding sequence is TGTGCCAGCAGCTTGGCCCCGGGACTAGAGGCCTACGAGCAGTACTTC.